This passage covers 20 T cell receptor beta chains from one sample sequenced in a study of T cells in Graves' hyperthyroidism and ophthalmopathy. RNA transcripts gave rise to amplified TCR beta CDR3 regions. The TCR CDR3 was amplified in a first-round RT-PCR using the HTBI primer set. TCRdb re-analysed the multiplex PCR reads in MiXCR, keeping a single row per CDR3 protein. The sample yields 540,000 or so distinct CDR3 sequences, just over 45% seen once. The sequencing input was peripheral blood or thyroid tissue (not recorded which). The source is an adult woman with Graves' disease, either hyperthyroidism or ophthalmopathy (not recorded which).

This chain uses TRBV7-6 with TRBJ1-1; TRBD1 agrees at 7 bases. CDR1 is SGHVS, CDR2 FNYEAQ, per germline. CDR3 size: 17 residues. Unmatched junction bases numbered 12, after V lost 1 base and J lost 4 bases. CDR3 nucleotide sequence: TGTGCCAGCAGCTTAGGACAGGGCATTTCGGGAGGCACTGAAGCTTTCTTT. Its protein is CASSLGQGISGGTEAFF.

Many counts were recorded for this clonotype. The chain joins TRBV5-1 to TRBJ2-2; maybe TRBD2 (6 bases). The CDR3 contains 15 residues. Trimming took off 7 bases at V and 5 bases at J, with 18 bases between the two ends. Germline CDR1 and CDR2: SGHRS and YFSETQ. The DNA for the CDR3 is TGCGCCAGCGGGGAGGCGGCAGGGAGAACCGGGGAGCTGTTTTTT. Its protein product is CASGEAAGRTGELFF.

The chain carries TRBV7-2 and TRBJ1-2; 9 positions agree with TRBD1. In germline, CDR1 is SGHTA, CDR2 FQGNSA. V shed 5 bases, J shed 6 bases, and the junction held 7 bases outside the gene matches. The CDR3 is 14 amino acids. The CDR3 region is CASSEGGTGNGYTF. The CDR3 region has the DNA TGTGCCAGCAGCGAGGGCGGGACAGGGAATGGCTACACCTTC.

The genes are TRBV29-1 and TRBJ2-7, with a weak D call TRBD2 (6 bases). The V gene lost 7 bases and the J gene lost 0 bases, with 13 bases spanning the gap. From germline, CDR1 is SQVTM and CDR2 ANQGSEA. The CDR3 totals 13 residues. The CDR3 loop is CSAGDSSSYEQYF. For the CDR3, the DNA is TGCAGCGCTGGGGACTCAAGCTCCTACGAGCAGTACTTC.

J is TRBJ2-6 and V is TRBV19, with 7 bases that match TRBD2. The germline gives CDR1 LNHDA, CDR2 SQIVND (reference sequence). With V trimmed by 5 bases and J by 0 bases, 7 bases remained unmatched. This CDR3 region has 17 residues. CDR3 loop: CASSQWGGYSGANVLTF. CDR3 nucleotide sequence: TGTGCCAGTAGTCAATGGGGAGGGTACTCTGGGGCCAACGTCCTGACTTTC.

The CDR3 protein is CSVEEDETQYF. The CDR3 region has the DNA TGCAGCGTTGAAGAGGATGAGACCCAGTACTTC. The chain joins TRBV29-1 to TRBJ2-5; D is undetermined. Trimming stripped 0 bases from V and 5 bases from J, with 4 bases between. CDR3 length equals 11 residues. The germline V gene encodes CDR1 SQVTM and CDR2 ANQGSEA.

The CDR3 nucleotides read TGTGCCAGCAGCTTAATGAGAGTACTAGCGGGAGGGCCGCCCGAGCAGTACTTC. Translated, it gives CASSLMRVLAGGPPEQYF. The rearrangement uses TRBV7-2 and TRBJ2-7; 13 bases agree with TRBD2. V lost 2 bases, J lost 6 bases, and 13 bases stayed unmatched. Per the germline V gene, CDR1 is SGHTA and CDR2 is FQGNSA. CDR3 length equals 18 residues.

The CDR3 nucleotides read TGTGCCAGCAGCTTAACTCGGCTGCGGGACGAAAAACTGTTTTTT. Its translation is CASSLTRLRDEKLFF. This sequence joins TRBV7-2 and TRBJ1-4, with a tentative D call TRBD1 (5 bases). Germline-derived CDR1 and CDR2 are SGHTA and FQGNSA. This CDR3 spans 15 amino acids. V was trimmed by 2 bases and J by 8 bases, leaving 15 bases between them.

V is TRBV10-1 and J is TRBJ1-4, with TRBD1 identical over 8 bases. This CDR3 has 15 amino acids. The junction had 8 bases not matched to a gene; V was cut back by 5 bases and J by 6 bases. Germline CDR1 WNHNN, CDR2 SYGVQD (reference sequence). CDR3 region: CASSSTDRADEKLFF. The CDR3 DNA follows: TGCGCCAGCAGTTCAACGGACAGGGCAGATGAAAAACTGTTTTTT.

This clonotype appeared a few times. The CDR3: CATSSGNYGYTF. The CDR3 bases are TGTGCCACCAGCAGCGGGAACTATGGCTACACCTTC. The rearrangement joins TRBV24-1 to TRBJ1-2; D is uncertain. From germline, CDR1 is KGHDR and CDR2 SFDVKD. Trimming left V 7 bases short and J 2 bases short, with 7 bases between. This CDR3 comprises 12 residues.

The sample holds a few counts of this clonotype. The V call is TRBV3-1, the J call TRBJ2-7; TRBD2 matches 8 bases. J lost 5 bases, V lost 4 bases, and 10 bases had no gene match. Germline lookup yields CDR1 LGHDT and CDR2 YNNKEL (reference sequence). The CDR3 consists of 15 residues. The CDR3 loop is CASSPKGLVFDEQYF. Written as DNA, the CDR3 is TGTGCCAGCAGCCCAAAGGGACTAGTTTTCGACGAGCAGTACTTC.

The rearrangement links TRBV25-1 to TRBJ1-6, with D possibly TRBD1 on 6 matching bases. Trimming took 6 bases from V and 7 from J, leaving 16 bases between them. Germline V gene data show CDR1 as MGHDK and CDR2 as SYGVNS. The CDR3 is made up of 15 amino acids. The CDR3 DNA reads TGTGCCAGCAGCCCTCCCGGGGGGCAGAATTCACCCCTCCACTTT. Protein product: CASSPPGGQNSPLHF.

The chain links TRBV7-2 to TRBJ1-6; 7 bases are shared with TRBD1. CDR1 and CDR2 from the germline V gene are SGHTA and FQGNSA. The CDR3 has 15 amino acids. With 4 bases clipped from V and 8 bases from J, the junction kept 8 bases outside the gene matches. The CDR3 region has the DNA TGTGCCAGCAGCTCGAGAGGGGGCAGTGATTCACCCCTCCACTTT. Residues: CASSSRGGSDSPLHF.

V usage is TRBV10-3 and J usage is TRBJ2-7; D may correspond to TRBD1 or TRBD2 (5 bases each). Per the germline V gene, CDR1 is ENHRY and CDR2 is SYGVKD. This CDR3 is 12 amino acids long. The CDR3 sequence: CAKGPPRYEQYF. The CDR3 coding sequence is TGTGCTAAGGGACCCCCACGCTACGAGCAGTACTTC.

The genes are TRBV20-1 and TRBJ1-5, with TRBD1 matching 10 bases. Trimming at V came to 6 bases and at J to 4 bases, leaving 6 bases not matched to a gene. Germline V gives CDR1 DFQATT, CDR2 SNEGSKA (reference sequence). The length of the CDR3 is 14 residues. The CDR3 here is CSARTGGWNQPQHF. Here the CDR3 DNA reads TGCAGTGCCCGGACAGGGGGATGGAATCAGCCCCAGCATTTT.

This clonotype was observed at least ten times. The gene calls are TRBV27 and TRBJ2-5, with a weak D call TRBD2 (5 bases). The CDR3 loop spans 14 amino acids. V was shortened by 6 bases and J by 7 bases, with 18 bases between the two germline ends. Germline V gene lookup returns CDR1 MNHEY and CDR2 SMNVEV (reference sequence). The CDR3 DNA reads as TGTGCCAGCAGCCTGCGAGAGGGTCGGGGGACCCAGTACTTC. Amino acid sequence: CASSLREGRGTQYF.

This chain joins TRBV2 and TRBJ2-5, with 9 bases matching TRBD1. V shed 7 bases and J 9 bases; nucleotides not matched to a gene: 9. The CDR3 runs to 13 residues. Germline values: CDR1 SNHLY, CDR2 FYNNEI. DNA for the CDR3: TGTGCCAGCAAGGACAGGGGCGATCAGCCCCAGTACTTC. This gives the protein CASKDRGDQPQYF.

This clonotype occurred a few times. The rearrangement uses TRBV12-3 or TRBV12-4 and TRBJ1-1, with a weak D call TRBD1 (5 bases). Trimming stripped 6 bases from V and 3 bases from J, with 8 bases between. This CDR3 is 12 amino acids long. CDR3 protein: CASRAGYTEAFF. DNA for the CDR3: TGTGCCAGCAGAGCAGGGTACACTGAAGCTTTCTTT.

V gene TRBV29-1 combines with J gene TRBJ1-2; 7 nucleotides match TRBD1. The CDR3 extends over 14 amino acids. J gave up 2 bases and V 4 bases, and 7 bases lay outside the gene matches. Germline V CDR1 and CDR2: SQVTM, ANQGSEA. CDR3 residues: CSVGGSGGNYGYTF. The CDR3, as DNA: TGCAGCGTTGGGGGGTCAGGGGGGAACTATGGCTACACCTTC. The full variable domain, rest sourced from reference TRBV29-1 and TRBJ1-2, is SAVISQKPSRDICQRGTSLTIQCQVDSQVTMMFWYRQQPGQSLTLIATANQGSEATYESGFVIDKFPISRPNLTFSTLTVSNMSPEDSSIYLCSVGGSGGNYGYTFGSGTRLTVV.

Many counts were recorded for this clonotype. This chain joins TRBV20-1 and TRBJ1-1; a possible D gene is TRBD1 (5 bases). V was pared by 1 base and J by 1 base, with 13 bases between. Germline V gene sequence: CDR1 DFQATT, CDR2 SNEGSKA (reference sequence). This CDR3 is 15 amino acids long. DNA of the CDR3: TGCAGTGCTAGAGCTAGCCAGGGACGGAACACTGAAGCTTTCTTT. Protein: CSARASQGRNTEAFF.